One and the same sample provided the 9 T cell receptor beta chains below, sequenced in a study of identifying expanded T cells in peripheral blood. Using immunoSEQ multiplex PCR, the repertoire was profiled, and TCRdb retains in-frame clones only, with some absent. The data show around 91,000 clones, about 91% seen once. Sequencing was done on a sample of blood. The receptors were gathered from a person aged 18 to 75 in good health.

The chain links TRBV9 to TRBJ2-7; D not certain. The V end lost 0 bases, the J end lost 6 bases, and 16 bases lay between the germline ends. This CDR3 has 15 residues. Germline CDR1 SGDLS, CDR2 YYNGEE. The CDR3 spells CASSVAWELQAEQYF. CDR3 sequence (DNA): TGTGCCAGCAGCGTAGCCTGGGAACTTCAGGCCGAGCAGTACTTC. Full variable domain (rest looked up from reference TRBV9 and TRBJ2-7): DSGVTQTPKHLITATGQRVTLRCSPRSGDLSVYWYQQSLDQGLQFLIQYYNGEERAKGNILERFSAQQFPDLHSELNLSSLELGDSALYFCASSVAWELQAEQYFGPGTRLTVT.

The chain has TRBV5-1 and TRBJ2-1; D gene unclear. Germline V lookup: CDR1 SGHRS, CDR2 YFSETQ. CDR3 size: 15 residues. V was shortened by 1 base and J by 0 bases, with 8 bases between the two germline ends. The CDR3 protein is CASSLTANSYNEQFF. CDR3 bases: TGCGCCAGCAGCTTGACTGCAAACTCCTACAATGAGCAGTTCTTC.

The gene calls are TRBV7-8 and TRBJ1-5; no firm D call. Trimming left V 6 bases short and J 0 bases short, with 6 bases between. Germline loops: CDR1 SGHVS, CDR2 FQNEAQ. The CDR3 runs 13 residues. CDR3 sequence: CASSYDSNQPQHF. DNA for the CDR3: TGTGCCAGCAGTTATGATAGCAATCAGCCCCAGCATTTT.

The rearrangement uses TRBV10-3 and TRBJ1-2; perhaps TRBD1 as D (6 bases). Looked up from germline, CDR1 is ENHRY and CDR2 is SYGVKD. Deletions cut 4 bases from V and 1 base from J, with 13 bases between. This CDR3 contains 15 residues. CDR3 DNA sequence: TGTGCCATCAGTGGGGACATACTTGATAACTATGGCTACACCTTC. It is translated as CAISGDILDNYGYTF.

This clone was observed a handful of times. This sequence joins TRBV7-9 and TRBJ1-1; D is ambiguous. V shed 3 bases and J shed 1 base, with 9 bases lying between them. The CDR3 has 14 amino acids. The germline CDR1 and CDR2 sequences are SEHNR and FQNEAQ (reference sequence). The CDR3 coding sequence is TGTGCCAGCAGCTTCAGTGGTTCGAACACTGAAGCTTTCTTT. It specifies CASSFSGSNTEAFF.

There are a few counts of this clone. The V and J genes are TRBV7-2 and TRBJ2-7; TRBD1 matches at 8 bases. The CDR3 covers 15 residues. Germline-derived CDR1 and CDR2 are SGHTA and FQGNSA. V was clipped by 0 bases and J by 4 bases; unmatched bases: 5. The CDR3 DNA sequence: TGTGCCAGCAGCTTAGCCACAGGACAGGGTTACGAGCAGTACTTC. Encoded protein: CASSLATGQGYEQYF.

The V call is TRBV5-4, the J call TRBJ2-3, with TRBD1 matching over 10 bases. Germline CDR1 and CDR2: SGHNT and YYREEE (reference sequence). V lost 4 bases to trimming and J lost 3 bases; unmatched junction nucleotides: 5. This CDR3 is built from 15 residues. CDR3 coding DNA: TGTGCCAGCAGCCCCGGGACAGGGGCAACAGATACGCAGTATTTT. This sequence encodes CASSPGTGATDTQYF.

This chain links TRBV28 with TRBJ2-3; 9 bases are shared with TRBD1. Germline CDR1 and CDR2: MDHEN and SYDVKM. The trim removed 11 bases at V and 7 bases at J, leaving 13 bases unmatched. The length of the CDR3 is 14 residues. Here the CDR3 reads CAVSAYRGLYTQYF. For the CDR3, the DNA is TGTGCCGTCAGCGCGTACAGGGGGCTTTATACGCAGTATTTT.

V usage is TRBV4-1 and J usage is TRBJ1-2, with D unclear. Trimming took 3 bases from V and 2 from J, leaving 7 bases between them. The CDR3 is made up of 13 amino acids. Germline assignment: CDR1 MGHRA and CDR2 YSYEKL. CDR3 region: CASSHDRNYGYTF. CDR3 sequence (DNA): TGCGCCAGCAGCCACGACCGAAACTATGGCTACACCTTC.